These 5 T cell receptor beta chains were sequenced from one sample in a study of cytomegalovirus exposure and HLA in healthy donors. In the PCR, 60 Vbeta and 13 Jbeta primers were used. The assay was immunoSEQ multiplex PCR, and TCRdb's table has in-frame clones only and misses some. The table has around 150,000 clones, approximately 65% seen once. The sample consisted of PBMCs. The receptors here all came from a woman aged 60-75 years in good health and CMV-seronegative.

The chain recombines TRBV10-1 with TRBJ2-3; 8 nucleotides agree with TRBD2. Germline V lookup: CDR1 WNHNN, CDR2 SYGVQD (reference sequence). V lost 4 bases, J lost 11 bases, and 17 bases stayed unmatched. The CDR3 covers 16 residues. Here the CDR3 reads CASSVWSSGPRGGQYF. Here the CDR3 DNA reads TGCGCCAGCAGTGTATGGTCTAGCGGGCCCCGTGGGGGGCAGTATTTT.

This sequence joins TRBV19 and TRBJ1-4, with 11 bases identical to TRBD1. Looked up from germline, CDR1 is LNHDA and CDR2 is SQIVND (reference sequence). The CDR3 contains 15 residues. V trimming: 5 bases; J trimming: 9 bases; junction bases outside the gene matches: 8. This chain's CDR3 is CASSLTGTGGQKLFF. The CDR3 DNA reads TGTGCCAGTAGTCTAACCGGGACAGGGGGACAAAAACTGTTTTTT.

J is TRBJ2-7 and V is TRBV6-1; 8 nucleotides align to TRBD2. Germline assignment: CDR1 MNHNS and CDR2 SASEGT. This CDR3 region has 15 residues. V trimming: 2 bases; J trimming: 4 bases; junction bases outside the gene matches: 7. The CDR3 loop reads CASSESAGLAYEQYF. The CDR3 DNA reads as TGTGCCAGCAGTGAAAGTGCCGGACTAGCATACGAGCAGTACTTC.

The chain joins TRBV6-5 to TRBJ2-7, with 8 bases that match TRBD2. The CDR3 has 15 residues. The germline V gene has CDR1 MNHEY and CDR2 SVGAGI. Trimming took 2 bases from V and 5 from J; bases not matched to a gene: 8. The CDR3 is CASSYGGRPYDEQYF. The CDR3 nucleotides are TGTGCCAGCAGTTACGGCGGGAGGCCCTACGACGAGCAGTACTTC.

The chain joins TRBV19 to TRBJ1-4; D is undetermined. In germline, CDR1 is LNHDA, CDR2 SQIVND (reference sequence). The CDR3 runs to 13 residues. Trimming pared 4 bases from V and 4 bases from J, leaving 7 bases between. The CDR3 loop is CASSKTLNEKLFF. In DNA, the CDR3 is TGTGCCAGTAGTAAGACTCTTAATGAAAAACTGTTTTTT.